This T cell receptor (beta chain) was found in a study of T cells in Graves' hyperthyroidism and ophthalmopathy (dated by TCRdb to about 2019). Some background on the complete study: Peripheral blood samples were taken at initial diagnosis, before any treatment was given. TCR V-J signatures able to tell the groups apart were searched for in a discovery cohort of 90 to 100 patients, of whom 40 to 45 had Graves' ophthalmopathy and roughly 59 had stable Graves' hyperthyroidism. Whether ophthalmopathy could be predicted prospectively was tested in an independent validation cohort made up of approximately 19 hyperthyroidism patients plus 17 patients who later progressed to ophthalmopathy. The paper reports TCR Vbeta CDR3 sequencing of some 140 peripheral blood samples: 43 ophthalmopathy, fewer than 80 hyperthyroidism and around 17 progressor patients. The study also compared thyroid tissue and blood T-cell repertoires from roughly 6 Graves' hyperthyroidism patients. Following sampling, methimazole starting at 30 mg daily was given to hyperthyroidism patients, and high-dose intravenous methylprednisolone was given to ophthalmopathy patients. The approximately 100 discovery patients were randomly divided into training and test sets at a 7:3 ratio.

The TCR beta CDR3 regions were amplified from RNA transcripts. A first-round RT-PCR of the TCR CDR3 used the HTBI primer set with the Qiagen OneStep RT-PCR kit. Libraries were constructed in a second round of multiplex PCR, after which size selection and purification were performed. Sequencing of the libraries was done on an Illumina HiSeq2000 using paired-end 100 bp reads. Turning to the authors' computational methods: SOAPnuke was used to process the raw data, removing reads that contained adapters or uncalled bases, had a mean Phred below 15, or lacked an exact match to the constant primer or identifier. High-quality paired reads were merged using COPE v1.2.5, and each unique nucleotide sequence was defined as a clonotype. MiTCR v1.1 was used to align the clonotypes against IMGT TRBV, TRBD and TRBJ reference segments. The analysis was restricted to V-J combinations with a frequency above 0.0001, which together covered 99% to 99.2% of the repertoires. A TCS score was defined as the ratio of F50 (clonal expansion) to E x V (chaos), with BLOSUM62-based TCRdist applied between CDR3 peptides within each V-J. Welch's t-statistics and random forest reduced just over 500 V-J features to some 14, which were used in a naive Bayes classifier (R e1071). TCRdb applied fastp at Q25 and MiXCR to the public reads, then kept only in-frame beta chains. All rows with the same CDR3 protein become a single entry with the most common DNA and genes. Clone size and V and J calls follow TCRdb, not the original study. The sample data list hundreds of thousands of distinct CDR3 sequences, and approximately 16% of these were observed just once. The biggest ten clones account for less than 3.5% of the sample.

Regarding this clonotype: Its antigen is currently not known. The DNA is omitted, as the CDR3 cannot be located on it reliably, and the CDR3 follows TCRdb's listing.

Ophthalmopathy patients had moderately to severely active disease, with a Clinical Activity Score of 3 or more, a NOSPECS grade of 4 or more, and a disease duration of less than 3 months. Patients with uncontrolled infections, other autoimmune diseases, pregnancy or lactation were excluded. Diagnoses relied on clinical symptoms, serum thyroxine and TRAb, thyroid ultrasound and orbital computed tomography. PBMCs were isolated from 7.5 to 10 ml of fresh peripheral blood by Ficoll-Paque density gradient centrifugation. Trizol reagent was used to extract total RNA, and RNA quality was then checked on an Agilent 2100 Bioanalyzer. Counted from cysteine to phenylalanine, this CDR3 has 12 amino acids. In the germline V gene (reference sequence), CDR1 corresponds to LNHDA and CDR2 to SQIVND. Points the paper makes about the study in general: Most expanded thyroid clonotypes (frequency above 0.001) were also found in blood, which suggests that blood repertoires may mirror thyroid immune responses. No statistical method was used to fix the sample size in advance, and group allocation was not hidden from the investigators. A model built on a 13 V-J signature distinguished ophthalmopathy from stable hyperthyroidism, reaching 85% to 90% sensitivity and 81.08% specificity in cross-validation and 80%/75% in testing. During validation, the model predicted progression to ophthalmopathy a median of approximately 6 months ahead of onset, with around 65% sensitivity and 72% to 80% specificity.

The specimen sequenced was blood. The source of this sequence is a woman aged 40 to 50 with Graves' ophthalmopathy. The rearranged chain carries TRBV19 and TRBJ1-2; the table names TRBD1, a call not compared with the DNA. The CDR3 corresponds to CASTSDRRRITF.